This TCR beta chain was recovered during a study of T cell responses to AZD1222 COVID-19 vaccine. Study results and caveats: Reportedly, nearly half the spike-specific TCRs target unmutated variant regions. Two doses of AZD1222 preceded a rise in Spike-specific TCR breadth and depth.

The CDR3 extends over 13 amino acids. Germline V gene data show CDR1 as SGHDN and CDR2 as FVKESK. The germline V and J ends were trimmed by 8 bases and 3 bases, with 10 bases remaining between them. This clone was seen just once. The antigen remains undetermined. Clones were read by immunoSEQ multiplex PCR, and TCRdb kept only the in-frame ones, dropping some. The table has roughly 120,000 clones, about 90% seen once. This specimen consisted of peripheral blood, obtained on day 0 of AZD1222 vaccination. The TCR was taken from an adult in good health. This sequence joins TRBV14 and TRBJ1-4; D not certain. CDR3 in amino acids: CASGREPNEKLFF. The CDR3 DNA reads TGTGCCAGCGGGCGGGAGCCTAATGAAAAACTGTTTTTT.